The entry that follows covers one TCR beta chain sequence. The antigen is not known. Using immunoSEQ multiplex PCR, the repertoire was profiled, and TCRdb retains in-frame clones only, with some absent. The sample lists tens of thousands of clones, around 86% occurring once. The data are from a study of T cell responses to AZD1222 COVID-19 vaccine. Study-wide results and limits: Without day 14 samples, only post-peak T cell repertoires were studied. White British donors predominated, females outnumbered males, and clonal diversity was possibly underestimated. Only five to seven AZD1222 recipients were seropositive at baseline.

This TCR derives from an adult who received the AZD1222 COVID-19 vaccine. The sequenced sample was peripheral blood, obtained 28 days after the second AZD1222 dose.

The CDR3 protein is CASSLISGKAFF. The CDR3 nucleotides read TGTGCCAGCAGTTTGATCTCCGGGAAAGCTTTCTTT. The V call is TRBV12-3 or TRBV12-4, the J call TRBJ1-1; D gene ambiguous. Trimming removed 3 bases from V and 9 bases from J, with 11 bases in between. The CDR3 is 12 residues long.